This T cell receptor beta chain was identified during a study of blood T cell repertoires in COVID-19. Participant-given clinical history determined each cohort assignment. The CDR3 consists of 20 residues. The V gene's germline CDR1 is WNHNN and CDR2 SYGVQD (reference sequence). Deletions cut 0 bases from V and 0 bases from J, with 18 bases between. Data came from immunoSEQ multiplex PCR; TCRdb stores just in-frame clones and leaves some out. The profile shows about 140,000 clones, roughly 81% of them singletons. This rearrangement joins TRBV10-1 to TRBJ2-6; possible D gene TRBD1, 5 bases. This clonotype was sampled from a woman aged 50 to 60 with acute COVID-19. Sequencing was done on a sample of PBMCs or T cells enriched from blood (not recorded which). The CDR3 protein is CASSESVEVRAYSGANVLTF. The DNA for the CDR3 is TGCGCCAGCAGTGAGTCGGTTGAGGTCAGGGCTTACTCTGGGGCCAACGTCCTGACTTTC.